The source of this TCR beta chain is a study of cytomegalovirus exposure and HLA in healthy donors. The V and J ends lost 3 bases and 7 bases, in that order; junction bases with no gene match: 4. CDR1 SGHRS and CDR2 YFSETQ come from the germline V gene. The CDR3 runs to 14 residues. In the PCR, 60 Vbeta and 13 Jbeta primers were used. In the source study's methods: Counted up in a later analysis, unique TCR beta chains came to around 80 million, with around 11 million shared. The repertoire was sequenced with immunoSEQ multiplex PCR; TCRdb's copy has only in-frame clones and lacks some. That table gives V, J and clone size, and the DNA gave D and trimming. Its clone listing holds around 140,000 clones.

The V gene is TRBV5-1, the J gene TRBJ2-3; the match to TRBD2 covers 11 bases. The TCR sequence derives from a male donor in good health and CMV-seronegative. Sample: PBMCs. The CDR3: CASSYGLAGHTQYF. The DNA for the CDR3 is TGCGCCAGCAGCTATGGACTAGCGGGCCATACGCAGTATTTT.